The T cell receptor beta chain under discussion was sequenced for a study of blood T cell repertoires in COVID-19. Study overall: Recovered status applied to Cohort 3 donors who had two consecutive negative PCRs. It also applied to those with clearance or with symptom resolution. Nucleic acid was either cDNA or gDNA, and it came from T cells, B-cell-depleted T cells, or PBMCs.

V was cut by 7 bases and J by 3 bases, with 15 bases left in between. Germline CDR1 reads MNHEY; CDR2 reads SVGAGI. This CDR3 has 14 amino acids. The data were produced by immunoSEQ multiplex PCR, yet TCRdb's version contains in-frame clones alone and is incomplete. Here the sample spans about 210,000 clones, around 86% being singletons. The study drew participants aged roughly 18 to 95 years from roughly 25 US areas. In assigning cohorts, the study relied on participant-reported clinical history. The sequence was obtained from a young man in a cohort exposed to, infected with or recovered from COVID-19 (not recorded which). This rearrangement joins TRBV6-5 to TRBJ1-1; tentative D call: TRBD1 (6 bases). The sample consisted of PBMCs or T cells enriched from blood (not recorded which). CDR3 loop: CASTRQELYTEAFF. In DNA, the CDR3 is TGTGCCAGCACCCGACAGGAGCTCTACACTGAAGCTTTCTTT.